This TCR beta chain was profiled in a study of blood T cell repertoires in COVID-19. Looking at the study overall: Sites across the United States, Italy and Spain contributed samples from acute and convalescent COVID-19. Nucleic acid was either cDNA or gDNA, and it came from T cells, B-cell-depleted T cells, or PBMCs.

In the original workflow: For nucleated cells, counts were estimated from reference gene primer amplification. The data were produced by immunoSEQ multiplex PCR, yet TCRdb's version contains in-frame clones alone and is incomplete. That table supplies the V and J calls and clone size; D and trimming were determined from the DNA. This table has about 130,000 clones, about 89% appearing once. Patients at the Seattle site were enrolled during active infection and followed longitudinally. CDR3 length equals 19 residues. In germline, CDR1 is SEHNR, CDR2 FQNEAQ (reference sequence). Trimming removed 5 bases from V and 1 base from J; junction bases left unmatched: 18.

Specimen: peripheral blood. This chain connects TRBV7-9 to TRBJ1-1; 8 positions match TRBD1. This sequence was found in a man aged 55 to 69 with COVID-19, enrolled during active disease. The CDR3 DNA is TGTGCCAGCAGCAACCATCAAACCGGACAGGGACTCTCGAACACTGAAGCTTTCTTT. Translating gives CASSNHQTGQGLSNTEAFF.